This T cell receptor (beta chain) was observed in a study of blood T cell repertoires in COVID-19. Background on the study: Acute and convalescent COVID-19 samples came from the United States, Italy and Spain. Nucleic acid was either cDNA or gDNA, and it came from T cells, B-cell-depleted T cells, or PBMCs.

As processed by the authors: It was from reference gene primer amplification that nucleated cell counts were estimated. Clones were sequenced by immunoSEQ multiplex PCR, and TCRdb holds only the in-frame ones, with some missing. The V and J calls and the clone size are those of that table, but D and trimming were determined from the DNA. This sample yields around 250,000 clones, of which 80% to 90% are seen a single time; roughly 3.9% belongs to the top ten. The germline V and J ends were trimmed by 6 bases and 4 bases, with 18 bases remaining between them. The CDR3 is 15 residues long. The germline V gene has CDR1 MNHEY and CDR2 SMNVEV (reference sequence). Categorization into cohorts depended on clinical history that participants reported.

The clonotype was recovered from a woman between 25 and 40 years old with acute COVID-19. This chain links TRBV27 with TRBJ2-5, with a possible D match to TRBD1 (7 bases). Sequenced material: PBMCs or T cells enriched from blood (not recorded which). CDR3 nucleotide sequence: TGTGCCAGCAGGCGGGAAGGGGGCTATGGAGAGACCCAGTACTTC. It translates to CASRREGGYGETQYF.